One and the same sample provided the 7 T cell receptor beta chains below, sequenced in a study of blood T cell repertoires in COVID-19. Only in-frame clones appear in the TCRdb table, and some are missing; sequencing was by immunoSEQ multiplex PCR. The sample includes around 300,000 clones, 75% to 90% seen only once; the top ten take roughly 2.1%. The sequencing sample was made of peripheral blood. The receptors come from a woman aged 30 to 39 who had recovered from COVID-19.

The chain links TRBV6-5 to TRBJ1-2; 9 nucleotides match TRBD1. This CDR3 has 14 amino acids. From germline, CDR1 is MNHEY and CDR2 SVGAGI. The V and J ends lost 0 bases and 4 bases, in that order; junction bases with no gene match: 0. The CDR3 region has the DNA TGTGCCAGCAGTTACTCGACAGGGGGCTATGGCTACACCTTC. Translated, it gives CASSYSTGGYGYTF.

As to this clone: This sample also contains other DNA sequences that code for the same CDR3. DNA for the CDR3: TGTGCCAGCAGCTTAGCCCGCGGAGGCGGCTACACCTTC. The encoded protein is CASSLARGGGYTF. The V and J genes are TRBV7-9 and TRBJ1-2; no clear D gene. The germline V gene has CDR1 SEHNR and CDR2 FQNEAQ (reference sequence). The CDR3 has 13 residues. Trimming stripped 0 bases from V and 8 bases from J, with 10 bases between.

CDR3: CASSVGPAGTYEQYF. The CDR3 bases are TGTGCCAGCAGCGTAGGGCCAGCGGGGACCTACGAGCAGTACTTC. The rearrangement joins TRBV9 to TRBJ2-7, with 7 positions matching TRBD2. The germline gives CDR1 SGDLS, CDR2 YYNGEE. The CDR3 length is 15 residues. Trimming cost V 0 bases and J 2 bases; bases outside gene matches: 5.

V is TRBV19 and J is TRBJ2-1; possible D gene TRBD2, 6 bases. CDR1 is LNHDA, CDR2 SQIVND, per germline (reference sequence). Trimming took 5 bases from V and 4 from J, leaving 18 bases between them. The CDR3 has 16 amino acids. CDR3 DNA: TGTGCCAGTAGTGCCCCCTTTGATAGCGGTTACAATGAGCAGTTCTTC. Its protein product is CASSAPFDSGYNEQFF.

The CDR3 is CASSLATEAFF. The CDR3 nucleotides read TGTGCCAGTAGTCTCGCGACTGAAGCTTTCTTT. The rearrangement uses TRBV19 and TRBJ1-1; D not certain. V lost 5 bases to trimming and J lost 5 bases, with 6 bases between them. The CDR3 covers 11 residues. The germline gives CDR1 LNHDA, CDR2 SQIVND (reference sequence).

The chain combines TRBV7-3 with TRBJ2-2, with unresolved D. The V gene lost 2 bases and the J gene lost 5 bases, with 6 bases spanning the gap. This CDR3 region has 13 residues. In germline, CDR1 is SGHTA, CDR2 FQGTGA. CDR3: CASSLGPTGELFF. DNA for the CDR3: TGTGCCAGCAGCTTAGGGCCTACCGGGGAGCTGTTTTTT.

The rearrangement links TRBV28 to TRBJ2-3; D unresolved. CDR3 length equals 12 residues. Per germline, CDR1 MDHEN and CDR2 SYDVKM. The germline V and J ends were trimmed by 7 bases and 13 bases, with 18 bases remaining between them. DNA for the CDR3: TGTGCCAGCACGGTTCCCGGCAGGTCTAAGTATTTT. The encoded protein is CASTVPGRSKYF. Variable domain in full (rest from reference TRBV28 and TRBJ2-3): DVKVTQSSRYLVKRTGEKVFLECVQDMDHENMFWYRQDPGLGLRLIYFSYDVKMKEKGDIPEGYSVSREKKERFSLILESASTNQTSMYLCASTVPGRSKYFGPGTRLTVL.